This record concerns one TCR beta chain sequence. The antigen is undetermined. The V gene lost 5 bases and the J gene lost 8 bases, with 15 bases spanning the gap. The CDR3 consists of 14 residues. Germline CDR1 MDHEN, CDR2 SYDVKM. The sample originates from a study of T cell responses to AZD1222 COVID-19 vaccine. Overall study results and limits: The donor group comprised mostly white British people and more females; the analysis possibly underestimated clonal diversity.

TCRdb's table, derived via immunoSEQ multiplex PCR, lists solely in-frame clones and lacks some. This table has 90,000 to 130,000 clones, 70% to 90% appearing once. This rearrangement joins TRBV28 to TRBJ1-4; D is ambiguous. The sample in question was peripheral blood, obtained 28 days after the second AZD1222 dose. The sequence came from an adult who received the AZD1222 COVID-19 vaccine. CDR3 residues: CASSLGSLTEKLFF. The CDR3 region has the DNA TGTGCCAGCAGTCTGGGCAGCCTGACCGAAAAACTGTTTTTT.